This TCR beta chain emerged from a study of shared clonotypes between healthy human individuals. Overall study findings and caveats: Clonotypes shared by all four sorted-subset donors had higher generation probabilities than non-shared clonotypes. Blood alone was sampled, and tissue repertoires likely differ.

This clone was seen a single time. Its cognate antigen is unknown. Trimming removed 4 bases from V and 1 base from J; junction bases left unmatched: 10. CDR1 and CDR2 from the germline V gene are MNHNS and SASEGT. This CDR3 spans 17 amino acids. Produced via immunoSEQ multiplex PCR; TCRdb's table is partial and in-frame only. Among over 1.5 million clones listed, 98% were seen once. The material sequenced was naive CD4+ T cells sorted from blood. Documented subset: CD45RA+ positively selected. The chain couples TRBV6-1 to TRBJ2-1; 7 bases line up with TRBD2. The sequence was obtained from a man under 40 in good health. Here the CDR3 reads CASSVFSGGGSYNEQFF. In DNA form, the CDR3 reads TGTGCCAGCAGTGTTTTTTCGGGGGGAGGATCCTACAATGAGCAGTTCTTC.